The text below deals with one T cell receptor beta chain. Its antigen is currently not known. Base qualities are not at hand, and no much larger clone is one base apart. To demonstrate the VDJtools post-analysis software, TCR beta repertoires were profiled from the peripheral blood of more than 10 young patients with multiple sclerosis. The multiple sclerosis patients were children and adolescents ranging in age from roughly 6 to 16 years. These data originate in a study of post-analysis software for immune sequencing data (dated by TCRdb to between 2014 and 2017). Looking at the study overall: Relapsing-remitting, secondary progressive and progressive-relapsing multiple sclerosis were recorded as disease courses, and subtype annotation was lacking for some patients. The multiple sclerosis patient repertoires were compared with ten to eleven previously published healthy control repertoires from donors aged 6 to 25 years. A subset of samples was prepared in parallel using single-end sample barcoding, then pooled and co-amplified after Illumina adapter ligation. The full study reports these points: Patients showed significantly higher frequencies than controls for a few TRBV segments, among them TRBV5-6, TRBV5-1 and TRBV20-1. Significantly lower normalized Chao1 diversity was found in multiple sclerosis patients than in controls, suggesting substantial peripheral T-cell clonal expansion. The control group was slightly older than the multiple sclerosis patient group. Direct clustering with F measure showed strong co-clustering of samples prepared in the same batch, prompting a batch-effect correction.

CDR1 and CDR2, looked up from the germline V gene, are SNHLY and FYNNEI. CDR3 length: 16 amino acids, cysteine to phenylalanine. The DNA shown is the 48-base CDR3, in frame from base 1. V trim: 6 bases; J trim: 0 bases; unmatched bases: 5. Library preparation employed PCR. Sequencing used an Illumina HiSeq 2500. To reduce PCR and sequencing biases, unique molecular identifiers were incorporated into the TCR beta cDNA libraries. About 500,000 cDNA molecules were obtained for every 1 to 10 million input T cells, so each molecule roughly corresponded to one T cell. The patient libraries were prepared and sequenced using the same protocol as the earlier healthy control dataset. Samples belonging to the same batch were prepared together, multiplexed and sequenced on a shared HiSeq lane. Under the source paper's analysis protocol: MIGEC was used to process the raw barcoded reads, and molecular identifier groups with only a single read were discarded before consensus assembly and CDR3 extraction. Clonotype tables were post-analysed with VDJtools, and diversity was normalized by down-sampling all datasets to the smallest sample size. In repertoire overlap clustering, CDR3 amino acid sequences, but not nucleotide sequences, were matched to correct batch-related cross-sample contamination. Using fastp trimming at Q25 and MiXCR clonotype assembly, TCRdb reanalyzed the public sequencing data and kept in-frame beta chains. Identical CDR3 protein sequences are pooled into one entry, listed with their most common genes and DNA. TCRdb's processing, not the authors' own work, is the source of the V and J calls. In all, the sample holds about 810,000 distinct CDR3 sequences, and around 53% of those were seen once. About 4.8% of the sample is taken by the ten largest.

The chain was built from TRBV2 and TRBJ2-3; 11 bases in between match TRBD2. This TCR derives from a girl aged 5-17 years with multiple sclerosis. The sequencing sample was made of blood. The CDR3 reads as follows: CASRKTSGASTDTQYF. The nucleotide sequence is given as TGTGCCAGCAGGAAGACTAGCGGGGCGAGCACAGATACGCAGTATTTT.